This T cell receptor (beta chain) emerged from a study of T cell repertoires in cytomegalovirus infection. Whole-study findings and limits: Summed public TCR beta family frequency identified CMV carriers bearing the relevant HLA.

Each CDR3 protein gets one entry after TCRdb re-called the reads with MiXCR. The sample lists over 300,000 distinct CDR3 sequences; 15% to 20% were seen once. This CDR3 has 17 residues. Trimming cost V 6 bases and J 2 bases, with 19 bases left between them. This clonotype was counted many times. The target antigen is unknown. The chain recombines TRBV12-3 or TRBV12-4 with TRBJ1-4, with D perhaps matching TRBD1 (5 bases). Sequencing used PBMCs. The TCR originated in a human donor in good health (CMV status not recorded). Some clones in this sample may be carry-over from other donors' samples. The CDR3 spells CASSYTYRLNTNEKLFF. For the CDR3, the DNA is TGTGCCAGCAGCTATACTTACAGGTTGAACACTAATGAAAAACTGTTTTTT.